A few counts support the clone carrying this T cell receptor (beta chain). As yet, its antigen is unknown. The CDR3 contains 17 residues. V lost 6 bases to trimming and J lost 1 base; unmatched junction nucleotides: 14. The entry originates in a study of T cells in Graves' hyperthyroidism and ophthalmopathy. Study-wide context: Peripheral blood samples were taken at initial diagnosis, prior to any treatment.

The authors took PBMCs from 10 ml fresh peripheral blood. Researchers amplified the TCR beta CDR3 regions from RNA transcripts. The primer set for the first-round RT-PCR of the TCR CDR3 was HTBI. MiXCR, run by TCRdb on the multiplex PCR reads, gives a single entry per CDR3 protein. This sample carries approximately 570,000 distinct CDR3 sequences, just under 20% of them seen once, and the ten largest clones take about 50%. Whole-study findings and limits: Most thyroid clonotypes with frequency above 0.001 were detected in blood.

This chain uses TRBV12-3 or TRBV12-4 with TRBJ2-5, with TRBD2 identical over 7 bases. The TCR comes from a man aged 40-49 years with Graves' ophthalmopathy. The sample comprised blood. The CDR3 coding sequence is TGTGCCAGCAGCCCCCTCGGGGCGGGGGTCCTCCAAGAGACCCAGTACTTC. It codes for CASSPLGAGVLQETQYF.